The 16 T cell receptor beta chains given below trace back to one sample, sequenced in a study of radiation and T cells in renal cell carcinoma. Time point in this sample: blood 2 weeks post-SBRT. The treatment: 15 Gy SBRT to primary tumor, nephrectomy 4 weeks later. Some clones are missing from TCRdb's copy, which holds only in-frame ones; the method was immunoSEQ multiplex PCR. The sample has 100,000 to 150,000 clones, 81% seen once. The sample here was blood, taken from a patient whose treatment included radiotherapy and nephrectomy. The receptor source for this set is a man aged 45-65 years with renal cell carcinoma.

This chain joins TRBV18 and TRBJ2-5; D perhaps matches TRBD1 (5 bases). The CDR3 has 16 residues. Germline CDR1 is KGHSH and CDR2 is LQKENI. The V gene lost 6 bases and the J gene lost 2 bases, with 19 bases spanning the gap. CDR3 protein: CASSYAATGVQETQYF. CDR3 bases: TGTGCCAGCTCGTACGCCGCTACAGGAGTACAAGAGACCCAGTACTTC. Full variable domain (outside the CDR3, taken from reference TRBV18 and TRBJ2-5): NAGVMQNPRHLVRRRGQEARLRCSPMKGHSHVYWYRQLPEEGLKFMVYLQKENIIDESGMPKERFSAEFPKEGPSILRIQQVVRGDSAAYFCASSYAATGVQETQYFGPGTRLLVL.

This clone was counted a few times. The junction departs from germline at one end; a sequencing error may be responsible. The rearrangement joins TRBV7-7 to TRBJ2-2; unclear D gene. Germline V gene sequence: CDR1 SSHAT, CDR2 FNYEAQ (reference sequence). The CDR3 spans 13 residues. CDR3 bases: TGTGCTAGCAGCTCGGACCACGCCGGGGAGCTGTTTTTT. This sequence encodes CASSSDHAGELFF.

In its sample, this clone was seen many times. At the DNA level, this CDR3 is encoded by other sequences in the same sample as well. The chain uses TRBV30 and TRBJ1-1; D gene ambiguous. From germline, CDR1 is GTSNPN and CDR2 SVGIG (reference sequence). V was shortened by 1 base and J by 1 base, with 4 bases between the two germline ends. The CDR3 length is 12 residues. The CDR3 sequence: CAWSAPNTEAFF. DNA of the CDR3: TGTGCCTGGAGTGCACCGAACACTGAAGCTTTCTTT.

The rearrangement uses TRBV28 and TRBJ1-2; 7 bases map to TRBD1. Trimming removed 2 bases from V and 5 bases from J; junction bases left unmatched: 5. The V gene's germline CDR1 is MDHEN and CDR2 SYDVKM. The CDR3 is 14 residues long. DNA of the CDR3: TGTGCCAGCAGTTTAGCCGGGACAGTTTATGGCTACACCTTC. This codes for CASSLAGTVYGYTF.

This rearrangement joins TRBV18 to TRBJ1-4; D ambiguous. Trimming pared 1 base from V and 7 bases from J, leaving 7 bases between. The CDR3 consists of 13 residues. Per germline, CDR1 KGHSH and CDR2 LQKENI. CDR3 nucleotides: TGTGCCAGCTCACCACGGAGAGGTGAAAAACTGTTTTTT. Protein sequence: CASSPRRGEKLFF.

V is TRBV7-9 and J is TRBJ2-3, with TRBD2 as a possible D gene (5 bases). The CDR3 extends over 14 amino acids. Trimming pared 5 bases from V and 1 base from J, leaving 10 bases between. From germline, CDR1 is SEHNR and CDR2 FQNEAQ (reference sequence). The DNA for the CDR3 is TGTGCCAGCAGCCGAGAGAGGGGCACAGATACGCAGTATTTT. Amino acid sequence: CASSRERGTDTQYF. The full variable domain, in which reference TRBV7-9 and TRBJ2-3 provide the parts outside the CDR3, is DTGVSQNPRHKITKRGQNVTFRCDPISEHNRLYWYRQTLGQGPEFLTYFQNEAQLEKSRLLSDRFSAERPKGSFSTLEIQRTEQGDSAMYLCASSRERGTDTQYFGPGTRLTVL.

The chain uses TRBV5-1 and TRBJ2-5; TRBD1 aligns across 9 bases. This CDR3 has 14 residues. CDR1 is SGHRS, CDR2 YFSETQ, per germline. V trimming: 6 bases; J trimming: 5 bases; junction bases outside the gene matches: 8. CDR3 loop: CASTGTGSYETQYF. CDR3 DNA sequence: TGCGCCAGCACAGGGACAGGGAGCTATGAGACCCAGTACTTC. Filled out from reference TRBV5-1 and TRBJ2-5, the complete variable domain reads KAGVTQTPRYLIKTRGQQVTLSCSPISGHRSVSWYQQTPGQGLQFLFEYFSETQRNKGNFPGRFSGRQFSNSRSEMNVSTLELGDSALYLCASTGTGSYETQYFGPGTRLLVL.

The rearrangement links TRBV7-9 to TRBJ1-3; 7 bases agree with TRBD1. The CDR3 is 16 residues long. Germline assignment: CDR1 SEHNR and CDR2 FQNEAQ (reference sequence). This CDR3 is CASGFKSTGDGNTIYF. Here the CDR3 DNA reads TGTGCTAGCGGCTTCAAAAGCACAGGGGACGGAAACACCATATATTTT.

V gene TRBV5-4 combines with J gene TRBJ2-2, with D maybe TRBD1 (6 bases). The V end lost 4 bases, the J end lost 1 base, and 14 bases lay between the germline ends. Germline V gene data show CDR1 as SGHNT and CDR2 as YYREEE (reference sequence). The CDR3 loop spans 16 amino acids. In DNA, the CDR3 is TGTGCCAGCAGCCCCCCGACAGGAATGAACACCGGGGAGCTGTTTTTT. It encodes CASSPPTGMNTGELFF.

V gene TRBV11-3 combines with J gene TRBJ1-1; tentative D call: TRBD1 (5 bases). The V and J ends lost 2 bases and 5 bases respectively, with 12 bases between them. CDR1 is SGHNT and CDR2 is YENEEA in the germline V gene. The CDR3 spans 14 residues. The CDR3 here is CASSLRGGRTEAFF. The CDR3 DNA reads TGTGCCAGCAGCTTAAGGGGAGGGCGGACTGAAGCTTTCTTT.

V gene TRBV5-4 combines with J gene TRBJ2-7; 10 nucleotides agree with TRBD1. This CDR3 contains 15 residues. Germline lookup yields CDR1 SGHNT and CDR2 YYREEE (reference sequence). The V segment lost 4 bases and the J segment 7 bases; nucleotides outside the gene matches: 11. Here the CDR3 reads CASSVPGQGIGEQYF. CDR3 in DNA: TGTGCCAGCAGCGTACCGGGACAGGGGATAGGTGAGCAGTACTTC.

V usage is TRBV18 and J usage is TRBJ1-6; D perhaps matches TRBD1 (6 bases). The germline gives CDR1 KGHSH, CDR2 LQKENI. V lost 4 bases and J 10 bases, leaving 17 bases between the germline ends. The CDR3 extends over 15 amino acids. This CDR3 reads CASSLLQGLGSPLHF. In DNA, the CDR3 is TGTGCCAGCTCACTTCTTCAGGGGCTTGGGTCACCCCTCCACTTT.

The chain couples TRBV7-9 to TRBJ1-5; a possible D gene is TRBD1 (5 bases). Germline lookup yields CDR1 SEHNR and CDR2 FQNEAQ (reference sequence). Trimming took off 6 bases at V and 7 bases at J, with 19 bases between the two ends. This CDR3 spans 15 amino acids. CDR3: CASRPGVPGEQPQHF. The DNA for the CDR3 is TGTGCCAGCAGACCGGGGGTGCCGGGGGAGCAGCCCCAGCATTTT. Full variable domain (remainder filled in from reference TRBV7-9 and TRBJ1-5): DTGVSQNPRHKITKRGQNVTFRCDPISEHNRLYWYRQTLGQGPEFLTYFQNEAQLEKSRLLSDRFSAERPKGSFSTLEIQRTEQGDSAMYLCASRPGVPGEQPQHFGDGTRLSIL.

The V and J genes are TRBV4-2 and TRBJ2-7; possible D gene TRBD2, 5 bases. This CDR3 contains 16 residues. Trimming stripped 0 bases from V and 0 bases from J, with 12 bases between. CDR1 is LGHNA, CDR2 YNFKEQ, per germline. The DNA of the CDR3 is TGTGCCAGCAGCCAAGATCGGCAGCGGCGCTCCTACGAGCAGTACTTC. Translation: CASSQDRQRRSYEQYF.

V and J are TRBV11-2 and TRBJ2-3; D might be TRBD1 (5 bases). The ends were cut back, 5 bases at V and 8 bases at J, with 8 bases in the middle. The CDR3 runs to 11 residues. The germline gives CDR1 SGHAT, CDR2 FQNNGV. CDR3 nucleotides: TGTGCCAGCAGCCTGCAGGGTACGCAGTATTTT. Amino acids: CASSLQGTQYF.

This clone was found a few times. CDR3 in amino acids: CASSSRLAGGSEQYF. CDR3 in DNA: TGTGCCAGCAGCTCGAGACTAGCGGGAGGCTCCGAGCAGTACTTC. The rearrangement joins TRBV7-8 to TRBJ2-7; 13 bases match TRBD2. The germline CDR1 and CDR2 sequences are SGHVS and FQNEAQ. V shed 4 bases, J shed 6 bases, and the junction held 6 bases outside the gene matches. The CDR3 is 15 amino acids.